This T cell receptor beta chain derives from a study of cytomegalovirus exposure and HLA in healthy donors. Notes on this clone: Its antigen is still unknown.

With 1 base clipped from V and 6 bases from J, the junction kept 6 bases outside the gene matches. In germline, CDR1 is SGHAT, CDR2 FQNNGV. The CDR3 is 16 residues long. Researchers ran the PCR with 60 Vbeta and 13 Jbeta primers. Clones were read by immunoSEQ multiplex PCR, and TCRdb kept only the in-frame ones, dropping some. The table lists about 170,000 clones, around 83% of them singletons. Regarding the study as a whole: Available immune exposure information was restricted to CMV serostatus only. A later analysis reportedly found that, within productive TCRs, an Asian-associated ancestry cluster had fewer N-insertions than the mean observed across the roughly 700 donors.

The chain links TRBV11-2 to TRBJ2-3, with TRBD2 matching over 11 bases. Sequencing used PBMCs. The TCR originated in a man between 18 and 29 years old in good health and CMV-seropositive. CDR3 loop: CASSLALAGGPDTQYF. DNA for the CDR3: TGTGCCAGCAGCTTAGCTCTAGCGGGGGGCCCCGATACGCAGTATTTT.